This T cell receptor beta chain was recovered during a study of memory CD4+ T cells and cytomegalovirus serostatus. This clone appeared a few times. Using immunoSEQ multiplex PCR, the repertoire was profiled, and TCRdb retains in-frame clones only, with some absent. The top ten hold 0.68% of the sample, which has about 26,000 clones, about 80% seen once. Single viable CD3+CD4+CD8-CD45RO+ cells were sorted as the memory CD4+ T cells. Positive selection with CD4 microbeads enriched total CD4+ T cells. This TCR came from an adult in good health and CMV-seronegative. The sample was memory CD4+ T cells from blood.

The CDR3 loop is CASSVHSGGARNEQFF. The CDR3 region has the DNA TGTGCCAGTAGTGTCCATAGCGGGGGGGCGAGGAATGAGCAGTTCTTC. The chain recombines TRBV19 with TRBJ2-1; TRBD2 agrees at 11 bases. Unmatched junction bases numbered 10, after V lost 5 bases and J lost 7 bases. This CDR3 has 16 amino acids. Germline CDR1 is LNHDA and CDR2 is SQIVND (reference sequence).